Below, 10 T cell receptor beta chains from the same sample are listed, as sequenced in a study of shared clonotypes between healthy human individuals. Data came from immunoSEQ multiplex PCR; TCRdb stores just in-frame clones and leaves some out. The data contain some 2.4 million clones, over 85% of them singletons. Sequencing was done on a sample of naive CD4+ T cells from PBMCs. Subset described: CD45RA+ positively selected. The receptors shown here come from a man between 18 and 29 years old in good health. Some clones in this sample may be carry-over from other donors' samples.

The chain combines TRBV5-1 with TRBJ2-2; perhaps TRBD2 as D (6 bases). The CDR3 consists of 15 residues. With 0 bases removed from V and 7 bases from J, the gap between germline ends came to 13 bases. CDR1 and CDR2 from the germline V gene are SGHRS and YFSETQ. CDR3 DNA sequence: TGCGCCAGCAGCTTGGGCGGCTTAGCGGACGGGGAGCTGTTTTTT. Translation: CASSLGGLADGELFF.

This chain links TRBV5-1 with TRBJ2-1; 8 bases agree with TRBD2. Germline assignment: CDR1 SGHRS and CDR2 YFSETQ. This CDR3 comprises 16 residues. After removal of 4 bases from V and 5 bases from J, the junction contained 11 bases not matched to a gene. Here the CDR3 reads CASSKDPSGLNNEQFF. CDR3 in DNA: TGCGCCAGCAGCAAGGATCCTAGCGGGCTTAACAATGAGCAGTTCTTC.

The J gene is TRBJ2-1, the V gene TRBV29-1; 7 nucleotides align to TRBD2. This CDR3 is built from 14 residues. The germline V gene encodes CDR1 SQVTM and CDR2 ANQGSEA. Trimming took 4 bases from V and 7 from J; bases not matched to a gene: 10. The CDR3 sequence is CSVGRGVLGNEQFF. The CDR3 nucleotides read TGCAGCGTTGGCCGGGGGGTCCTTGGGAATGAGCAGTTCTTC.

This CDR3 reads CASSQPIRQGYVEQYF. The CDR3 DNA follows: TGTGCCAGCAGTCAACCAATCAGACAGGGGTACGTCGAGCAGTACTTC. The chain links TRBV28 to TRBJ2-7; TRBD1 matches at 8 bases. Germline loops: CDR1 MDHEN, CDR2 SYDVKM. This CDR3 has 16 amino acids. V gave up 5 bases and J gave up 6 bases; unmatched junction bases: 15.

This chain joins TRBV7-2 and TRBJ2-1; possibly TRBD1 for D (6 bases). The CDR3 extends over 13 amino acids. In germline, CDR1 is SGHTA, CDR2 FQGNSA. V dropped 5 bases and J dropped 8 bases, with 13 bases sitting between them. The CDR3 loop is CASSPGQQDEQFF. The CDR3 DNA is TGTGCCAGCAGCCCAGGACAGCAGGATGAGCAGTTCTTC.

The chain employs TRBV5-1 and TRBJ2-1; 7 positions agree with TRBD2. The CDR3 extends over 15 amino acids. Germline lookup yields CDR1 SGHRS and CDR2 YFSETQ. The J segment lost 7 bases and the V segment lost 3 bases, leaving 10 bases of the junction unmatched. The CDR3 DNA is TGCGCCAGCAGCTGGACCCCGGGAGGCAATAATGAGCAGTTCTTC. Residues: CASSWTPGGNNEQFF.

The chain has TRBV27 and TRBJ1-4; no definite D call. There are 16 residues in the CDR3. V lost 3 bases, J lost 1 base, and 12 bases lay in between. The V gene's germline CDR1 is MNHEY and CDR2 SMNVEV (reference sequence). CDR3: CASSFTPILTNEKLFF. In DNA, the CDR3 is TGTGCCAGCAGTTTTACCCCGATACTAACTAATGAAAAACTGTTTTTT. The full variable domain, its missing parts supplied by reference TRBV27 and TRBJ1-4, is EAQVTQNPRYLITVTGKKLTVTCSQNMNHEYMSWYRQDPGLGLRQIYYSMNVEVTDKGDVPEGYKVSRKEKRNFPLILESPSPNQTSLYFCASSFTPILTNEKLFFGSGTQLSVL.

The chain couples TRBV28 to TRBJ1-5, with D uncertain. V gave up 2 bases and J gave up 4 bases, with 15 bases separating them. The CDR3 sequence is 16 residues long. Germline-derived CDR1 and CDR2 are MDHEN and SYDVKM. CDR3 DNA: TGTGCCAGCAGTTTACAGGAACCCGGGCGGAATCAGCCCCAGCATTTT. It yields the protein CASSLQEPGRNQPQHF. The full variable domain, rest sourced from reference TRBV28 and TRBJ1-5, is DVKVTQSSRYLVKRTGEKVFLECVQDMDHENMFWYRQDPGLGLRLIYFSYDVKMKEKGDIPEGYSVSREKKERFSLILESASTNQTSMYLCASSLQEPGRNQPQHFGDGTRLSIL.

J is TRBJ1-1 and V is TRBV5-1; D possibly corresponds to TRBD1 (6 bases). Germline values: CDR1 SGHRS, CDR2 YFSETQ. The CDR3 has 12 amino acids. Trimming took off 3 bases at V and 8 bases at J, with 11 bases between the two ends. CDR3 nucleotides: TGCGCCAGCAGCTCAGGACAGACCGAAGCTTTCTTT. Its translation is CASSSGQTEAFF.

This clone was recorded once. The J gene is TRBJ1-1, the V gene TRBV19; D is unresolved. Trimming removed 7 bases from V and 0 bases from J, with 18 bases in between. The CDR3 loop spans 16 amino acids. Germline CDR1 is LNHDA and CDR2 is SQIVND (reference sequence). The CDR3 bases are TGTGCCAGTACCTCTTCCTCGAGGACGGTGAACACTGAAGCTTTCTTT. Translated, it gives CASTSSSRTVNTEAFF.